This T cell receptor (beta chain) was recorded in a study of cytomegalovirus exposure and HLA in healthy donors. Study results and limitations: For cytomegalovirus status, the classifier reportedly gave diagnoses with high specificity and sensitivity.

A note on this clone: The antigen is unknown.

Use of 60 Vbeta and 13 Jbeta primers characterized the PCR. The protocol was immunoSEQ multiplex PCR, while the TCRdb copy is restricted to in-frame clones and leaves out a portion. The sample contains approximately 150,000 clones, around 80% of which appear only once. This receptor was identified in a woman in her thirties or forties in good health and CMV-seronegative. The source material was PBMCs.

CDR3 sequence: CASSIEFAVPQPQHF. DNA for the CDR3: TGTGCCAGTAGTATAGAGTTCGCGGTACCTCAGCCCCAGCATTTT. The chain links TRBV19 to TRBJ1-5; no reliable D call. The CDR3 runs 15 residues. Germline CDR1 reads LNHDA; CDR2 reads SQIVND (reference sequence). The ends were cut back, 0 bases at V and 6 bases at J, with 12 bases in the middle.